This is a list of T cell receptor beta chains from one sample in a study of siplizumab effects on memory and regulatory T cells. Clones were read by immunoSEQ multiplex PCR, and TCRdb kept only the in-frame ones, dropping some. Of 65,000 to 70,000 clones in the sample, about 87% were seen once. The sample was Tregs sorted from blood. The origin of the receptors is a human donor in good health. Each CDR3 is given with its conserved first and last residue. D genes are given only for firm matches. Expanded clones are given a class, and other clones once, few, many or no size at all.

clone_size: once; d_call: .; v_call: TRBV6-1; j_call: TRBJ2-3; cdr3_nt: TGTGCCAGCAGTGATTTTGGATATTACACAGATACGCAGTATTTT; cdr3_aa: CASSDFGYYTDTQYF
clone_size: .; d_call: TRBD1; v_call: TRBV28; j_call: TRBJ1-1; cdr3_nt: TGTGCCAGCAGTTTAGTCCCGGGACAGGGGGGTGTTGAAGCTTTCTTT; cdr3_aa: CASSLVPGQGGVEAFF
clone_size: .; d_call: TRBD1; v_call: TRBV28; j_call: TRBJ1-2; cdr3_nt: TGTGCCAGCACCAACAATAACAGGGGGCGCGGCTATGGCTACACCTTC; cdr3_aa: CASTNNNRGRGYGYTF
clone_size: .; d_call: TRBD1; v_call: TRBV7-2; j_call: TRBJ1-1; cdr3_nt: TGTGCCAGCAGCTCTACAGGGGGGGCGGGCACTGAAGCTTTCTTT; cdr3_aa: CASSSTGGAGTEAFF
clone_size: .; d_call: TRBD2; v_call: TRBV10-3; j_call: TRBJ2-3; cdr3_nt: TGTGCCACAGGACTAGCGGCCGACACAGATACGCAGTATTTT; cdr3_aa: CATGLAADTDTQYF
clone_size: .; d_call: .; v_call: TRBV6-5; j_call: TRBJ1-2; cdr3_nt: TGTGCCAGCAGTTACTTTCCAGGGAATGGCTACACCTTC; cdr3_aa: CASSYFPGNGYTF
clone_size: once; d_call: TRBD2; v_call: TRBV28; j_call: TRBJ2-1; cdr3_nt: TGTGCCAGCAGTCCAGGACTAGCAGTAAACAATGAGCAGTTCTTC; cdr3_aa: CASSPGLAVNNEQFF
clone_size: .; d_call: .; v_call: TRBV6-6; j_call: TRBJ1-4; cdr3_nt: TGTGCCAGCAGTTACCCCCAGGGAGGGGGGGAAAAACTGTTTTTT; cdr3_aa: CASSYPQGGGEKLFF
clone_size: .; d_call: .; v_call: TRBV20-1; j_call: TRBJ2-5; cdr3_nt: TGCAGTGCCCTTCCGAGAGAGACCCAATACTTC; cdr3_aa: CSALPRETQYF
clone_size: few; d_call: .; v_call: TRBV5-1; j_call: TRBJ1-1; cdr3_nt: TGCGCCAGCAGCACTGGTACGTACCAAGCTTTCTTT; cdr3_aa: CASSTGTYQAFF
clone_size: once; d_call: .; v_call: TRBV19; j_call: TRBJ1-3; cdr3_nt: TGTGCCAGTAGTTCATCGGGTCTGTTGGACACCATATATTTT; cdr3_aa: CASSSSGLLDTIYF
clone_size: .; d_call: TRBD2; v_call: TRBV9; j_call: TRBJ2-3; cdr3_nt: TGTGCCAGCAGCGCCATCAGCGGGAGGGCCATTGGTGATACGCAGTATTTT; cdr3_aa: CASSAISGRAIGDTQYF
clone_size: medium-sized; d_call: TRBD1; v_call: TRBV9; j_call: TRBJ1-2; cdr3_nt: TGTGCCAGCAGCGGTAGCAAACAGGGGGACTATGGCTACACCTTC; cdr3_aa: CASSGSKQGDYGYTF
clone_size: .; d_call: .; v_call: TRBV6-1; j_call: TRBJ2-7; cdr3_nt: TGTGCCAGCCGCCTTAGCAGCGGATCCTACGAGCAGTACTTC; cdr3_aa: CASRLSSGSYEQYF
clone_size: once; d_call: .; v_call: TRBV7-2; j_call: TRBJ2-2; cdr3_nt: TGTGCCAGCAGCTTGCCGATACACCGGATAGCGGTGGCCGGGGAGCTGTTTTTT; cdr3_aa: CASSLPIHRIAVAGELFF
clone_size: few; d_call: .; v_call: TRBV11-3; j_call: TRBJ2-1; cdr3_nt: TGTGCCAGCAGCTTACCTGCAGGGTTCGGTGAGCAGTTCTTC; cdr3_aa: CASSLPAGFGEQFF
clone_size: once; d_call: .; v_call: TRBV19; j_call: TRBJ1-1; cdr3_nt: TGTGCCAGTAGTATTTTAGAACATCCTGAAGCTTTCTTT; cdr3_aa: CASSILEHPEAFF
clone_size: .; d_call: .; v_call: TRBV18; j_call: TRBJ2-7; cdr3_nt: TGTGCCAGCTCACCTTCAGGGGAAGGATACGAGCAGTACTTC; cdr3_aa: CASSPSGEGYEQYF
clone_size: .; d_call: .; v_call: TRBV29-1; j_call: TRBJ2-7; cdr3_nt: TGCAGCGTTGAGCAAGGACAGTTTGACGAGCAGTACTTC; cdr3_aa: CSVEQGQFDEQYF
clone_size: .; d_call: .; v_call: TRBV19; j_call: TRBJ2-1; cdr3_nt: TGTGCCAGTAGTATACGGGTCTACAATGAGCAGTTCTTC; cdr3_aa: CASSIRVYNEQFF
clone_size: few; d_call: TRBD1; v_call: TRBV4-2; j_call: TRBJ2-7; cdr3_nt: TGTGCCAGCAGCCAAGTGGGACAGGGAAATTACGAGCAGTACTTC; cdr3_aa: CASSQVGQGNYEQYF
clone_size: .; d_call: .; v_call: TRBV19; j_call: TRBJ2-6; cdr3_nt: TGTGCCAGTAGTATAGATCGGGGCTCTGGGGCCAACGTCCTGACTTTC; cdr3_aa: CASSIDRGSGANVLTF